The 27 T cell receptor beta chains given below trace back to one sample, sequenced in a study of cytomegalovirus exposure and HLA in healthy donors (dated by TCRdb to the late 2010s). The library was generated by the immunoSEQ multiplex PCR assay. For the multiplex PCR, a mixture combining 60 forward primers for TCR Vbeta segments and 13 reverse primers for TCR Jbeta segments was used. Imported from immuneACCESS, the table was reduced by TCRdb to in-frame sequences with V and J called. These copies leave out some clones; in studies compared against another copy, an unresolved V gene accounts for under half, and the cause of the remainder is not known. For this sample the table gives 110,000 or so clones, of which about 83% were detected only once. 5% to 6.5% of the sample rests with the top ten. The specimen sequenced was PBMCs. The receptors originated from a man aged 18 to 29 in good health and CMV-seronegative.

This clone was found once. The chain links TRBV5-6 to TRBJ2-1; 10 positions agree with TRBD1. The CDR3 has 14 amino acids. The V gene end was trimmed by 4 bases and the J gene end by 7 bases; junction bases not matched to a gene: 5. Germline V CDR1 and CDR2: SGHDT, YYEEEE. The CDR3 region is CASSRGQGTNEQFF. The DNA of the CDR3 is TGTGCCAGCAGCCGGGGACAGGGGACAAATGAGCAGTTCTTC.

The chain couples TRBV5-1 to TRBJ2-3; D gene uncertain. The CDR3 consists of 15 residues. Trimming cost V 0 bases and J 2 bases, with 10 bases left between them. Germline assignment: CDR1 SGHRS and CDR2 YFSETQ. The CDR3 coding sequence is TGCGCCAGCAGCTTGGGCGGATCCTTCACAGATACGCAGTATTTT. It encodes CASSLGGSFTDTQYF.

The chain joins TRBV7-8 to TRBJ2-7; no definite D call. V lost 0 bases and J lost 4, with 7 bases in between. This CDR3 contains 13 residues. Germline V lookup: CDR1 SGHVS, CDR2 FQNEAQ. The CDR3 bases are TGTGCCAGCAGCTTAGCGAGCTTTTACGAGCAGTACTTC. It yields the protein CASSLASFYEQYF.

The chain combines TRBV14 with TRBJ2-7, with 7 bases that match TRBD1. The length of the CDR3 is 14 residues. Germline CDR1 and CDR2: SGHDN and FVKESK. V was pared by 0 bases and J by 6 bases, with 5 bases of the junction left unmatched. The CDR3 coding sequence is TGTGCCAGCAGCCAAGATTGGGACAGAAGCGAGCAGTACTTC. Its protein product is CASSQDWDRSEQYF.

The chain carries TRBV28 and TRBJ2-1, with TRBD2 identical over 9 bases. The CDR3 contains 14 residues. The V and J ends lost 3 bases and 5 bases, in that order; junction bases with no gene match: 2. Germline V gene sequence: CDR1 MDHEN, CDR2 SYDVKM. The CDR3 protein is CASSFSGSHNEQFF. CDR3 DNA sequence: TGTGCCAGCAGTTTTAGCGGGAGCCACAATGAGCAGTTCTTC.

This chain connects TRBV30 to TRBJ2-3; 12 nucleotides line up with TRBD2. J gave up 3 bases and V 2 bases, and 3 bases lay outside the gene matches. In germline, CDR1 is GTSNPN, CDR2 SVGIG (reference sequence). The CDR3 spans 15 residues. CDR3: CAWSRGTSGTDTQYF. CDR3 DNA: TGTGCCTGGAGTCGGGGGACTAGCGGGACAGATACGCAGTATTTT.

This chain connects TRBV11-2 to TRBJ2-7, with TRBD2 as a possible D gene (5 bases). Trimming stripped 1 base from V and 0 bases from J, with 7 bases between. The V gene's germline CDR1 is SGHAT and CDR2 FQNNGV. This CDR3 has 14 residues. The CDR3 is CASSLVGSSYEQYF. CDR3 DNA sequence: TGTGCCAGCAGCTTAGTTGGGAGCTCCTACGAGCAGTACTTC.

V is TRBV11-2 and J is TRBJ2-1; 8 bases fit TRBD2. In germline, CDR1 is SGHAT, CDR2 FQNNGV. CDR3 length: 16 amino acids. Germline trimming cut 5 bases from V and 9 bases from J; bases unmatched to any gene: 15. The chain's CDR3 is CASSPGTSFGVGEQFF. The CDR3 nucleotides read TGTGCCAGCAGCCCAGGGACTAGTTTCGGAGTGGGTGAGCAGTTCTTC. Drawing the rest from reference TRBV11-2 and TRBJ2-1, the complete variable domain is EAGVAQSPRYKIIEKRQSVAFWCNPISGHATLYWYQQILGQGPKLLIQFQNNGVVDDSQLPKDRFSAERLKGVDSTLKIQPAKLEDSAVYLCASSPGTSFGVGEQFFGPGTRLTVL.

This chain connects TRBV4-3 to TRBJ1-5; D ambiguous. Germline loops: CDR1 LGHNA, CDR2 YSLEER. The CDR3 is 15 residues long. V was pared by 0 bases and J by 3 bases, with 9 bases between. The CDR3 region has the DNA TGCGCCAGCAGCCAAGATTTCCTGTCCAATCAGCCCCAGCATTTT. Protein: CASSQDFLSNQPQHF.

The chain joins TRBV19 to TRBJ2-1; TRBD2 agrees at 8 bases. Germline CDR1 reads LNHDA; CDR2 reads SQIVND (reference sequence). Germline trimming cut 5 bases from V and 4 bases from J; bases unmatched to any gene: 7. This CDR3 is built from 15 residues. The CDR3 nucleotides read TGTGCCAGTAGTGAATCTCTAGCGGGTTACAATGAGCAGTTCTTC. Its translation is CASSESLAGYNEQFF.

The V gene is TRBV19, the J gene TRBJ2-7; 11 bases line up with TRBD2. After removal of 7 bases from V and 0 bases from J, the junction contained 11 bases not matched to a gene. This CDR3 is built from 17 residues. Per germline, CDR1 LNHDA and CDR2 SQIVND (reference sequence). The CDR3: CASIGTSGNSPSYEQYF. The DNA of the CDR3 is TGTGCCAGTATTGGGACTAGCGGCAACTCGCCCTCCTACGAGCAGTACTTC.

The chain couples TRBV28 to TRBJ1-1; D unclear. There are 13 residues in the CDR3. Germline CDR1 MDHEN, CDR2 SYDVKM. V lost 5 bases and J lost 7, with 14 bases in between. DNA of the CDR3: TGTGCCAGCAGTAGTGGGAGCACAAATGAAGCTTTCTTT. Amino acids: CASSSGSTNEAFF.

The chain couples TRBV30 to TRBJ2-7; 13 bases are a match to TRBD2. This CDR3 contains 16 residues. The V and J ends lost 3 bases and 3 bases, in that order; junction bases with no gene match: 8. Per germline, CDR1 GTSNPN and CDR2 SVGIG (reference sequence). The CDR3 DNA reads as TGTGCCTGGAGGTCCACTAGCGGGAGGGCCTACTACGAGCAGTACTTC. Residues: CAWRSTSGRAYYEQYF.

The chain is built from TRBV7-8 and TRBJ1-6; 7 bases line up with TRBD1. The CDR3 is made up of 15 amino acids. V trimming: 4 bases; J trimming: 13 bases; junction bases outside the gene matches: 13. Per germline, CDR1 SGHVS and CDR2 FQNEAQ. In DNA, the CDR3 is TGTGCCAGCAGCTCCGCCCGACAGGGCAGGCCCCCCCTCCACTTT. As protein: CASSSARQGRPPLHF.

The V gene is TRBV2, the J gene TRBJ2-2; TRBD2 matches at 8 bases. Germline V gives CDR1 SNHLY, CDR2 FYNNEI. The CDR3 length is 15 residues. With 7 bases clipped from V and 6 bases from J, the junction kept 10 bases outside the gene matches. CDR3 sequence: CASNADTGGAGELFF. CDR3 sequence (DNA): TGTGCCAGCAATGCGGATACGGGAGGGGCCGGGGAGCTGTTTTTT.

The chain combines TRBV27 with TRBJ1-5; the match to TRBD1 covers 8 bases. Trimming cost V 7 bases and J 4 bases; bases outside gene matches: 6. This CDR3 is built from 14 residues. Per germline, CDR1 MNHEY and CDR2 SMNVEV (reference sequence). The CDR3 region is CASNDRGGNQPQHF. Written as DNA, the CDR3 is TGTGCCAGCAACGACAGGGGAGGGAATCAGCCCCAGCATTTT.

CDR3 sequence: CASSLAQGADTQYF. CDR3 sequence (DNA): TGTGCCAGCAGTTTAGCGCAGGGCGCAGATACGCAGTATTTT. The chain carries TRBV27 and TRBJ2-3; D might be TRBD1 (5 bases). CDR1 and CDR2 from the germline V gene are MNHEY and SMNVEV (reference sequence). The CDR3 consists of 14 residues. The ends were cut back, 2 bases at V and 4 bases at J, with 10 bases in the middle.

The V call is TRBV21-1, the J call TRBJ2-1; the table's D call, TRBD1, has no DNA check behind it. TRBV21-1 is a recognized pseudogene. CDR3 size: 17 residues. The chain's CDR3 is CASSPLLRQGRYNEQFF. CDR3 coding DNA: TGTGCCAGCAGCCCCTTACTACGACAGGGGAGGTACAATGAGCAGTTCTTC.

The V and J genes are TRBV9 and TRBJ2-7; 8 nucleotides line up with TRBD2. This CDR3 is built from 15 residues. Germline CDR1 SGDLS, CDR2 YYNGEE. The V gene end was trimmed by 3 bases and the J gene end by 5 bases; junction bases not matched to a gene: 10. The CDR3 nucleotides are TGTGCCAGCAGCGCGTCAGCGGGAGAGGCTCACGAGCAGTACTTC. This translates into CASSASAGEAHEQYF.

The chain carries TRBV11-1 and TRBJ1-1; a possible D gene is TRBD1 (6 bases). Germline CDR1 reads SGHAT; CDR2 reads FQDESV (reference sequence). The CDR3 length is 13 residues. V was clipped by 5 bases and J by 4 bases, with 11 bases between them. CDR3 in amino acids: CASSTGQPTEAFF. CDR3 nucleotides: TGTGCCAGCAGCACAGGACAGCCCACTGAAGCTTTCTTT. The full variable domain, rest sourced from reference TRBV11-1 and TRBJ1-1, is EAEVAQSPRYKITEKSQAVAFWCDPISGHATLYWYRQILGQGPELLVQFQDESVVDDSQLPKDRFSAERLKGVDSTLKIQPAELGDSAMYLCASSTGQPTEAFFGQGTRLTVV.

This rearrangement joins TRBV5-1 to TRBJ2-5, with 9 bases that match TRBD2. Germline V gene sequence: CDR1 SGHRS, CDR2 YFSETQ. J lost 5 bases, V lost 7 bases, and 12 bases had no gene match. The CDR3 length is 15 residues. The CDR3 here is CASSLGLASGETQYF. CDR3 DNA: TGCGCCAGCTCCCTGGGACTAGCAAGTGGCGAGACCCAGTACTTC.

The chain couples TRBV9 to TRBJ1-1, with 8 nucleotides matching TRBD1. The germline CDR1 and CDR2 sequences are SGDLS and YYNGEE. J lost 5 bases, V lost 2 bases, and 11 bases had no gene match. This CDR3 has 16 amino acids. The CDR3 bases are TGTGCCAGCAGCGTCGAGGGGACAGGCCGAGGGACTGAAGCTTTCTTT. As protein: CASSVEGTGRGTEAFF.

The chain couples TRBV5-6 to TRBJ1-2, with 11 bases that match TRBD1. The germline V gene encodes CDR1 SGHDT and CDR2 YYEEEE. This CDR3 contains 17 residues. J was trimmed by 6 bases and V by 1 base; bases with no gene match: 11. The DNA for the CDR3 is TGTGCCAGCAGCTTGAGGGGGACAGGGGGTATTTCTCATGGCTACACCTTC. Amino acids: CASSLRGTGGISHGYTF.

The chain links TRBV2 to TRBJ2-4; TRBD1 agrees at 10 bases. CDR1 is SNHLY and CDR2 is FYNNEI in the germline V gene. CDR3 length equals 17 residues. With V trimmed by 1 base and J by 1 base, 4 bases remained unmatched. This CDR3 is CASSEGQGAGAKNIQYF. DNA for the CDR3: TGTGCCAGCAGTGAAGGACAGGGGGCGGGGGCCAAAAACATTCAGTACTTC.

The V call is TRBV19, the J call TRBJ2-5; 9 bases map to TRBD1. The J call may be mistaken, given a closer DNA end match to TRBJ2-7. This CDR3 spans 17 amino acids. Germline CDR1 LNHDA, CDR2 SQIVND (reference sequence). The CDR3 DNA is TGTGCCAGTAGTATTCGCTCTTTCGGGACAGGGACTACCGAGCAGTACTTC. This codes for CASSIRSFGTGTTEQYF.

The chain has TRBV7-6 and TRBJ2-7; 8 bases map to TRBD1. This CDR3 spans 13 amino acids. Losses at the gene ends were 5 bases for V and 4 bases for J; bases not matched to a gene: 4. From germline, CDR1 is SGHVS and CDR2 FNYEAQ. The CDR3 is CASSRTGIYEQYF. The CDR3 bases are TGTGCCAGCAGCCGGACAGGGATATACGAGCAGTACTTC.

This clone has more than one count but fewer than ten. V is TRBV10-1 and J is TRBJ2-3; D uncertain. The CDR3 is 14 residues long. The germline CDR1 and CDR2 sequences are WNHNN and SYGVQD (reference sequence). V lost 3 bases, J lost 3 bases, and 10 bases lay in between. Written as DNA, the CDR3 is TGCGCCAGCAGTGATAGGCAGAGGACAGATACGCAGTATTTT. This gives the protein CASSDRQRTDTQYF.